This passage covers 22 T cell receptor beta chains from one sample sequenced in a study of T cells in Graves' hyperthyroidism and ophthalmopathy. Using RNA transcripts as the source, TCR beta CDR3 regions were amplified. The study used the HTBI primer set for a first-round RT-PCR of the TCR CDR3. One entry per CDR3 protein results from TCRdb running MiXCR on the multiplex PCR reads. The sample includes around 500,000 distinct CDR3 sequences, approximately 15% seen only once; the top ten take 15% to 20%. Sequencing was performed on blood. The receptor set was obtained from a woman aged 18-35 years with Graves' hyperthyroidism.

Concerning this clonotype itself: At one end, the junction sequence differs from germline, possibly due to a read error. The rearrangement joins TRBV2 to TRBJ1-1; D is unresolved. The CDR3 has 11 residues. The germline V gene encodes CDR1 SNHLY and CDR2 FYNNEI. This chain's CDR3 is CASSERIEAFF. The CDR3 bases are TGTGCCAGCAGTGAACGGATAGAAGCCTTCTTT.

This clonotype has at least ten counts. The V and J genes are TRBV7-3 and TRBJ2-1, with TRBD2 matching over 8 bases. The germline V gene has CDR1 SGHTA and CDR2 FQGTGA. The CDR3 sequence is 15 residues long. V trimming: 3 bases; J trimming: 4 bases; junction bases outside the gene matches: 5. The CDR3 DNA reads as TGTGCCAGCAGCTTTACGGGAGGGTATTACAATGAGCAGTTCTTC. Its protein product is CASSFTGGYYNEQFF.

In this sample, this clonotype turned up a few times. The CDR3: CASSPSGTGGDQPQHF. CDR3 bases: TGTGCCAGCAGCCCCTCCGGTACAGGGGGGGATCAGCCCCAGCATTTT. The gene calls are TRBV3-1 and TRBJ1-5; 8 positions match TRBD1. V dropped 4 bases and J dropped 5; count of bases not matched to a gene: 10. There are 16 residues in the CDR3. Germline lookup yields CDR1 LGHDT and CDR2 YNNKEL (reference sequence).

This clonotype appeared many times. The chain recombines TRBV27 with TRBJ1-2, with 7 bases fitting TRBD1. The CDR3 contains 15 residues. After removal of 3 bases from V and 4 bases from J, the junction contained 8 bases not matched to a gene. The germline V gene has CDR1 MNHEY and CDR2 SMNVEV (reference sequence). This CDR3 is CASSFNQGGGYGYTF. CDR3 coding DNA: TGTGCCAGCAGTTTCAACCAGGGGGGGGGCTATGGCTACACCTTC.

The rearrangement links TRBV20-1 to TRBJ1-5; D remains unclear. There are 14 residues in the CDR3. The V gene's germline CDR1 is DFQATT and CDR2 SNEGSKA (reference sequence). Between the trimmed V and J ends, which lost 3 bases and 0 bases, there was a span of 9 bases. This CDR3 reads CSASSPYSNQPQHF. The CDR3 DNA follows: TGCAGTGCTAGTAGCCCTTATAGCAATCAGCCCCAGCATTTT.

Many counts were recorded for this clonotype. The gene calls are TRBV29-1 and TRBJ1-1, with TRBD1 matching 10 bases. V shed 7 bases and J 5 bases; nucleotides not matched to a gene: 7. CDR1 is SQVTM and CDR2 is ANQGSEA in the germline V gene. The CDR3 extends over 13 amino acids. The DNA of the CDR3 is TGCAGCGGTACTCTGGACAGGGGGACTGAAGCTTTCTTT. It is translated as CSGTLDRGTEAFF.

The chain uses TRBV11-3 and TRBJ2-1; perhaps TRBD2 as D (5 bases). Germline lookup yields CDR1 SGHNT and CDR2 YENEEA. Trimming removed 5 bases from V and 8 bases from J, with 10 bases in between. The CDR3 has 12 residues. This chain's CDR3 is CASSPLGDEQFF. DNA for the CDR3: TGTGCCAGCAGCCCATTGGGAGATGAGCAGTTCTTC.

This clonotype has more than one count but fewer than ten. The V and J genes are TRBV5-5 and TRBJ2-7; 7 nucleotides agree with TRBD1. Trimming cost V 4 bases and J 3 bases; bases outside gene matches: 7. Germline V lookup: CDR1 SGHKS, CDR2 YYEKEE (reference sequence). This CDR3 spans 14 amino acids. The CDR3 sequence: CASSGPGTDYEQYF. The CDR3 DNA sequence: TGTGCCAGCAGCGGACCCGGGACAGACTACGAGCAGTACTTC.

At least ten counts were recorded for this clonotype. The chain couples TRBV6-1 to TRBJ1-5, with D uncertain. Germline V gene sequence: CDR1 MNHNS, CDR2 SASEGT. Trimming stripped 0 bases from V and 7 bases from J, with 13 bases between. This CDR3 has 15 amino acids. The DNA of the CDR3 is TGTGCCAGCAGTGAAGCGCTTGAGGGAGGGCAGCCCCAGCATTTT. Protein sequence: CASSEALEGGQPQHF.

The table lists this clonotype with many counts. In nucleotides, the CDR3 is TGCGCCAGCAGCCAAGAGGAAGAGGGGGCGGAGGGCTACACCTTC. Amino acids: CASSQEEEGAEGYTF. The gene calls are TRBV4-1 and TRBJ1-2; 7 positions agree with TRBD1. V lost 0 bases to trimming and J lost 8 bases; unmatched junction nucleotides: 9. CDR1 is MGHRA, CDR2 YSYEKL, per germline. The CDR3 consists of 15 residues.

V gene TRBV28 combines with J gene TRBJ1-6; no definite D call. Trimming took off 2 bases at V and 0 bases at J, with 8 bases between the two ends. The germline gives CDR1 MDHEN, CDR2 SYDVKM. The CDR3 spans 16 residues. The CDR3, as DNA: TGTGCCAGCAGTTTACCGGGGAGCTCCTATAATTCACCCCTCCACTTT. Protein sequence: CASSLPGSSYNSPLHF.

The V gene is TRBV20-1, the J gene TRBJ2-3, with 16 bases lining up with TRBD2. The J segment lost 2 bases and the V segment lost 1 base, leaving 18 bases of the junction unmatched. This CDR3 region has 22 residues. CDR1 is DFQATT, CDR2 SNEGSKA, per germline (reference sequence). CDR3 in amino acids: CSARGPGLAGGLRGSLTDTQYF. The CDR3 nucleotides read TGCAGTGCTAGAGGCCCGGGACTAGCGGGGGGGCTTAGGGGATCCCTCACAGATACGCAGTATTTT.

Many counts were recorded for this clonotype. V usage is TRBV18 and J usage is TRBJ1-5, with 8 bases identical to TRBD1. This CDR3 is 15 amino acids long. J lost 7 bases, V lost 2 bases, and 7 bases had no gene match. Germline V gives CDR1 KGHSH, CDR2 LQKENI. CDR3 sequence reads: CASSPTQGAGQPQHF. In DNA form, the CDR3 reads TGTGCCAGCTCACCAACGCAGGGGGCCGGGCAGCCCCAGCATTTT. Supplemented by reference TRBV18 and TRBJ1-5, the full variable domain reads NAGVMQNPRHLVRRRGQEARLRCSPMKGHSHVYWYRQLPEEGLKFMVYLQKENIIDESGMPKERFSAEFPKEGPSILRIQQVVRGDSAAYFCASSPTQGAGQPQHFGDGTRLSIL.

The CDR3 loop is CASSPSGRARFVNIQYF. The CDR3 coding sequence is TGTGCCAGCAGCCCTAGCGGGAGGGCCCGTTTCGTAAACATTCAGTACTTC. The chain uses TRBV25-1 and TRBJ2-4; TRBD2 agrees at 12 bases. V dropped 6 bases and J dropped 6; count of bases not matched to a gene: 12. The CDR3 sequence is 17 residues long. Germline CDR1 is MGHDK and CDR2 is SYGVNS. The full variable domain, completed using reference TRBV25-1 and TRBJ2-4, is EADIYQTPRYLVIGTGKKITLECSQTMGHDKMYWYQQDPGMELHLIHYSYGVNSTEKGDLSSESTVSRIRTEHFPLTLESARPSHTSQYLCASSPSGRARFVNIQYFGAGTRLSVL.

This chain links TRBV4-2 with TRBJ2-1; D perhaps matches TRBD2 (6 bases). Germline-derived CDR1 and CDR2 are LGHNA and YNFKEQ. V lost 2 bases and J 3 bases, leaving 14 bases between the germline ends. The CDR3 is 16 residues long. DNA of the CDR3: TGTGCCAGCAGCCAATGGGAACGGGAGTTCTACAATGAGCAGTTCTTC. Its protein is CASSQWEREFYNEQFF.

In this sample, this clonotype turned up many times. V and J are TRBV29-1 and TRBJ2-2; 13 bases agree with TRBD2. The CDR3 runs 17 residues. Germline CDR1 SQVTM, CDR2 ANQGSEA. V shed 6 bases and J 4 bases; nucleotides not matched to a gene: 11. Here the CDR3 reads CSVRGLRLAGGTGELFF. CDR3 coding DNA: TGCAGCGTGAGGGGGCTTAGACTAGCGGGAGGCACCGGGGAGCTGTTTTTT.

This clonotype appeared many times. The chain carries TRBV12-3 or TRBV12-4 and TRBJ1-2; no definite D call. The CDR3 has 13 amino acids. Trimming cost V 2 bases and J 7 bases, with 11 bases left between them. The CDR3: CASSLLSSSGYTF. CDR3 coding DNA: TGTGCCAGCAGTTTACTCAGCTCCAGTGGCTACACCTTC.

V gene TRBV20-1 combines with J gene TRBJ2-5; 15 nucleotides align to TRBD2. The ends lost 5 bases at V and 2 bases at J; junction bases unmatched: 9. Germline V lookup: CDR1 DFQATT, CDR2 SNEGSKA (reference sequence). The CDR3 has 17 amino acids. CDR3 bases: TGCAGTGCTGACGGGACTAGCGGGAGGATCTATCAAGAGACCCAGTACTTC. Translation gives CSADGTSGRIYQETQYF.

This clonotype was counted a few times. V gene TRBV29-1 combines with J gene TRBJ1-4; 7 nucleotides match TRBD1. Germline V gives CDR1 SQVTM, CDR2 ANQGSEA. The J segment lost 3 bases and the V segment lost 7 bases, leaving 5 bases of the junction unmatched. This CDR3 region has 13 residues. The CDR3 spells CSASGTANEKLFF. As DNA, the CDR3 is TGCAGCGCTTCCGGGACAGCTAATGAAAAACTGTTTTTT.

This clonotype was seen many times. The rearrangement joins TRBV2 to TRBJ1-5; 9 positions match TRBD1. After removal of 3 bases from V and 5 bases from J, the junction contained 2 bases not matched to a gene. This CDR3 contains 14 residues. Germline V gives CDR1 SNHLY, CDR2 FYNNEI. CDR3 sequence (DNA): TGTGCCAGCAGTGAGGGACAGGGCCATCAGCCCCAGCATTTT. Its protein is CASSEGQGHQPQHF.

Ten or more counts support this clonotype. The genes are TRBV2 and TRBJ2-3; D perhaps matches TRBD2 (5 bases). The CDR3 has 15 residues. Trimming cost V 2 bases and J 1 base, with 10 bases left between them. CDR1 and CDR2 from the germline V gene are SNHLY and FYNNEI. CDR3 bases: TGTGCCAGCAGTGAAACTAGAATAGGCACAGATACGCAGTATTTT. This encodes CASSETRIGTDTQYF.

In its sample, this clonotype was seen many times. The chain is built from TRBV3-1 and TRBJ1-1; D call uncertain. Germline CDR1 reads LGHDT; CDR2 reads YNNKEL (reference sequence). Trimming left V 4 bases short and J 6 bases short, with 15 bases between. The CDR3 has 14 residues. The CDR3 sequence: CASSPTPVWAEAFF. CDR3 sequence (DNA): TGTGCCAGCAGCCCCACCCCCGTTTGGGCTGAAGCTTTCTTT. Complete variable domain (other parts from reference TRBV3-1 and TRBJ1-1): DTAVSQTPKYLVTQMGNDKSIKCEQNLGHDTMYWYKQDSKKFLKIMFSYNNKELIINETVPNRFSPKSPDKAHLNLHINSLELGDSAVYFCASSPTPVWAEAFFGQGTRLTVV.